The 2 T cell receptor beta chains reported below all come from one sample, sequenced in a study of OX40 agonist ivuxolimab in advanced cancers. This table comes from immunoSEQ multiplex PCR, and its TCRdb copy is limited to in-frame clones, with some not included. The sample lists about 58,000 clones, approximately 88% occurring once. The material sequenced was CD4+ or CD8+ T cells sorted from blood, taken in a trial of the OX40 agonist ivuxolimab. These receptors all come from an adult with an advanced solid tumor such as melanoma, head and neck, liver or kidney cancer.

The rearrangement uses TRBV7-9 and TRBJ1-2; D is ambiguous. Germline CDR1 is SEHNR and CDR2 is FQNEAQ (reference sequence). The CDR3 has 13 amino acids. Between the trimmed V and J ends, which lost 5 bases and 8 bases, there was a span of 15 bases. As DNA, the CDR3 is TGTGCCAGCAGCGTAGGGATTTCGTGGGGCTACACCTTC. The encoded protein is CASSVGISWGYTF.

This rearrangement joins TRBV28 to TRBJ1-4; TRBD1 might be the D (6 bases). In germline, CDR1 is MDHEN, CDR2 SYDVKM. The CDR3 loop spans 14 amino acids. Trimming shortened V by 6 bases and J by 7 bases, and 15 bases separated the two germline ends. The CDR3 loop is CASSQGWAFEKLFF. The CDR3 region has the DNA TGTGCCAGCAGCCAGGGGTGGGCCTTTGAAAAACTGTTTTTT.